This T cell receptor beta chain was captured by sequencing in a study of T cell responses to AZD1222 COVID-19 vaccine (dated by TCRdb to the early 2020s). Concerning the study at large: AZD1222 recipients with second doses at about 4 weeks or about 12 weeks were pooled, because spike-specific TCR depth and breadth did not differ between schedules. TCR sequencing covered fewer than 250 trial participants: around 210 given two doses of AZD1222 and 26 given two doses of MenACWY control vaccine. Trial participants were enrolled by age into 18-55, 56-69 and 70-plus year subgroups, with 148, 28 and 57 TCR-sequenced participants respectively. What the research found in general, with its limitations: Because no day 14 peak-response samples were available, the repertoires could be characterized only after the peak T cell response. The 56-69-year group was small, and its depth increase did not reach significance, likely because of low power. The vaccine-associated CD4 TCRs covered the entire spike protein, and the dominant responses fell in regions 160-218 and 743-854. Reportedly, almost half of the unique spike-specific TCRs recognized epitopes lying outside the regions that are mutated in the B.1.351 and B.1.1.7 variants. Conclusions about previously exposed vaccinees are limited because only six or seven AZD1222 recipients were SARS-CoV-2 seropositive at baseline. Spike-specific TCR breadth and depth rose significantly after two AZD1222 doses compared with day 0 and with MenACWY recipients. Participants were mostly white British and included more females than males, and it was suggested by the authors that clonal diversity may have been underestimated.

V is reduced by 2 bases and J by 3 bases, leaving a spacing of 14 bases between them. The CDR3, from cysteine to phenylalanine, totals 16 residues. CDR3 DNA is the only sequence kept; it has 48 bases, read in frame from the first base. CDR1 and CDR2 (SEHNR, FQNEAQ) derive from the germline V gene (reference sequence). What the time point label conveys for this sample: baseline before first vaccination. Samples from vaccinated people were obtained from the UK trials COV001 and COV002, which included a single-blind randomized controlled phase 2/3 trial of AZD1222 (ChAdOx1 nCoV-19) in healthy adults. For TCRbeta chain sequencing, PBMC samples were collected from trial participants at day 0 and at day 28 after the second dose. The CDR3 regions of human TCRbeta chains were analyzed by immunosequencing. Concerning the study's data processing: Repertoire TCRs were matched against a reference library of SARS-CoV-2-specific TCRs generated with the MIRA antigen-specificity platform. Breadth meant the fraction of unique TCRs that were SARS-CoV-2-associated, whereas depth meant the fraction of total T cells that were SARS-CoV-2-associated. Each spike-specific TCR was assigned to its reactive spike region and to a CD4 or CD8 class using the MIRA data. Log10-transformed breadth and depth values were compared by one-way ANOVA with Sidak's multiple comparisons tests. The immuneACCESS repertoire file appears here via TCRdb, limited to in-frame rearrangements. These files lack a portion of the clones; in checked studies, under half of the deficit traces to unresolved V genes, and the cause of the others is not known. V and J calls and clone size come straight from that table; D and trimming were deduced from the DNA. In this sample the table shows roughly 180,000 clones, roughly nine tenths of which occur a single time. The ten largest clones add up to 6.5% to 7% of the sample.

Comment on this clone: Its cognate antigen has yet to be identified. No quality values exist for individual bases; no much larger clone is one base distant.

This receptor chain uses TRBV7-9 and TRBJ2-1, with a tentative D gene TRBD1 over 6 matching bases. The sequence was collected from an adult in good health. The input for sequencing was peripheral blood, taken on day 0 of AZD1222 vaccination. The CDR3 reads as follows: CASSLRTAPDYNEQFF. The DNA sequence is TGTGCCAGCAGCTTAAGGACAGCTCCCGACTACAATGAGCAGTTCTTC.